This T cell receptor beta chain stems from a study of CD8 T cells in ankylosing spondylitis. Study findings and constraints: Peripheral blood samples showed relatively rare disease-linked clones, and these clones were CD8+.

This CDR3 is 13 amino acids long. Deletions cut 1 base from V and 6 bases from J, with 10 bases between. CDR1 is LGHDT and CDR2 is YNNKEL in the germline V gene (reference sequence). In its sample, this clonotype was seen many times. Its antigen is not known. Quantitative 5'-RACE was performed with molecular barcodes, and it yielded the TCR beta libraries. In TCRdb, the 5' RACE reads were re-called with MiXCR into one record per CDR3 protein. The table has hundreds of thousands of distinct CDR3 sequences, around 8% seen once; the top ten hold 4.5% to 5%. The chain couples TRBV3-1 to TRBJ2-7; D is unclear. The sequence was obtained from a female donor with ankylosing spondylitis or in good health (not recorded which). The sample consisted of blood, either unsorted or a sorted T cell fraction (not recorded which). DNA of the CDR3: TGTGCCAGCAGCCAAGGGGGTAGCAGCGAGCAGTACTTC. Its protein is CASSQGGSSEQYF.